The next 13 T cell receptor beta chains were all read from a single sample in a study of identical twins. TCRdb fed the 5' RACE reads into MiXCR, producing one record per CDR3 protein. Found here are 500,000 to 650,000 distinct CDR3 sequences, about 22% of them singletons; the top ten hold more than 0.4%. These data were also reused for a study on yellow fever vaccine responses in identical twins.

The sample was CD4+ T cells sorted from blood. The receptor set was obtained from a young woman in good health.

This clonotype was seen a single time. The gene calls are TRBV12-3 or TRBV12-4 and TRBJ2-3; D not resolved. The CDR3 runs 14 residues. Trimming removed 6 bases from V and 0 bases from J, with 10 bases in between. CDR3 region: CASRSRISTDTQYF. In nucleotides, the CDR3 is TGTGCCAGCAGATCACGCATTAGCACAGATACGCAGTATTTT.

There are a few counts of this clonotype. In nucleotides, the CDR3 is TGTGCCAGCAGTAAAGCCGGGACTAGCCTCCACAATGAGCAGTTCTTC. This sequence encodes CASSKAGTSLHNEQFF. The J gene is TRBJ2-1, the V gene TRBV7-9; 9 nucleotides agree with TRBD2. Germline CDR1 and CDR2: SEHNR and FQNEAQ (reference sequence). The V segment lost 6 bases and the J segment 5 bases; nucleotides outside the gene matches: 11. CDR3 size: 16 residues.

This clonotype has just a few counts. The chain employs TRBV12-3 or TRBV12-4 and TRBJ1-6, with D possibly TRBD1 on 5 matching bases. The CDR3 covers 15 residues. Trimming left V 6 bases short and J 3 bases short, with 12 bases between. CDR3 DNA sequence: TGTGCCAGCAGCCCCGCGGGGGGCTATAATTCACCCCTCCACTTT. Protein: CASSPAGGYNSPLHF.

This clonotype was detected only a few times. The chain links TRBV3-1 to TRBJ2-1; weak D call: TRBD2 (6 bases). V dropped 1 base and J dropped 4 bases, with 14 bases sitting between them. The CDR3 covers 16 residues. Germline V CDR1 and CDR2: LGHDT, YNNKEL (reference sequence). The CDR3 DNA follows: TGTGCCAGCAGCCAAGTACGCGGGGTATTGTACAATGAGCAGTTCTTC. Its protein is CASSQVRGVLYNEQFF.

This chain joins TRBV29-1 and TRBJ2-1, with a tentative D call TRBD1 (6 bases). The CDR3 spans 12 residues. V shed 4 bases and J shed 9 bases, with 13 bases lying between them. The germline gives CDR1 SQVTM, CDR2 ANQGSEA. The CDR3 sequence is CSVGFLGAEQFF. The CDR3 DNA reads TGCAGCGTTGGGTTTTTGGGGGCTGAGCAGTTCTTC.

This clonotype was observed many times. The chain links TRBV28 to TRBJ2-5; D might be TRBD1 or TRBD2, each matching 5 bases. This CDR3 has 15 residues. CDR1 MDHEN and CDR2 SYDVKM come from the germline V gene. The V and J ends lost 7 bases and 7 bases respectively, with 22 bases between them. The CDR3 spells CASTLRGPSSVTQYF. CDR3 in DNA: TGTGCCAGCACCCTCCGGGGACCCTCGTCAGTGACCCAGTACTTC. The entire variable domain, with the rest obtained from reference TRBV28 and TRBJ2-5, is as follows: DVKVTQSSRYLVKRTGEKVFLECVQDMDHENMFWYRQDPGLGLRLIYFSYDVKMKEKGDIPEGYSVSREKKERFSLILESASTNQTSMYLCASTLRGPSSVTQYFGPGTRLLVL.

V is TRBV11-2 and J is TRBJ2-1, with D possibly matching TRBD1 (5 bases). From germline, CDR1 is SGHAT and CDR2 FQNNGV. Trimming stripped 3 bases from V and 11 bases from J, with 14 bases between. This CDR3 has 13 residues. The CDR3 DNA sequence: TGTGCCAGCAGCTTTGCCCAGCTGGGGCAGCAGTTCTTC. Translated, it gives CASSFAQLGQQFF.

This clonotype was observed a few times. The chain joins TRBV20-1 to TRBJ1-1, with TRBD1 matching over 7 bases. Germline values: CDR1 DFQATT, CDR2 SNEGSKA (reference sequence). The CDR3 has 13 residues. V dropped 1 base and J dropped 6; count of bases not matched to a gene: 5. Written as DNA, the CDR3 is TGCAGTGCTAGAGTCAGGGGGGTCGCTGAAGCTTTCTTT. Translating it yields CSARVRGVAEAFF.

This chain links TRBV10-3 with TRBJ2-7; 7 nucleotides agree with TRBD2. Germline trimming cut 2 bases from V and 2 bases from J; bases unmatched to any gene: 3. CDR1 ENHRY and CDR2 SYGVKD come from the germline V gene. This CDR3 is 14 amino acids long. The DNA of the CDR3 is TGTGCCATCAGTGAGAGCGGGACTACCTACGAGCAGTACGTC. Translated, it gives CAISESGTTYEQYV.

This clonotype was detected only a few times. The chain combines TRBV9 with TRBJ2-1; possibly TRBD2 for D (5 bases). CDR1 and CDR2 from the germline V gene are SGDLS and YYNGEE. This CDR3 is 16 amino acids long. Trimming took off 0 bases at V and 7 bases at J, with 17 bases between the two ends. CDR3 protein: CASSVEQRTTQNEQFF. The CDR3 nucleotides read TGTGCCAGCAGCGTAGAACAGCGGACCACTCAGAATGAGCAGTTCTTC. Full variable domain (rest looked up from reference TRBV9 and TRBJ2-1): DSGVTQTPKHLITATGQRVTLRCSPRSGDLSVYWYQQSLDQGLQFLIQYYNGEERAKGNILERFSAQQFPDLHSELNLSSLELGDSALYFCASSVEQRTTQNEQFFGPGTRLTVL.

This chain uses TRBV27 with TRBJ2-2, with unresolved D. Trimming removed 8 bases at V and 8 bases at J, with 12 bases between. The CDR3 spans 12 residues. CDR1 and CDR2 (germline): MNHEY, SMNVEV (reference sequence). The DNA of the CDR3 is TGTGCCAGCGGGCGCGCGCCGGGGGAGCTGTTTTTT. Translated, it gives CASGRAPGELFF.

CDR3 sequence: CASSFQGARNEQFF. For the CDR3, the DNA is TGCGCCAGCAGCTTTCAGGGGGCGAGGAATGAGCAGTTCTTC. The chain links TRBV5-1 to TRBJ2-1; 8 bases align to TRBD1. Germline trimming cut 2 bases from V and 7 bases from J; bases unmatched to any gene: 5. The CDR3 has 14 residues. The V gene's germline CDR1 is SGHRS and CDR2 YFSETQ.

In this sample, this clonotype turned up a few times. CDR3 protein: CASSQDRALAGGLYNEQFF. The CDR3 coding sequence is TGCGCCAGCAGCCAAGATCGCGCACTAGCGGGGGGGCTCTACAATGAGCAGTTCTTC. The chain employs TRBV4-1 and TRBJ2-1, with TRBD2 matching 13 bases. V shed 0 bases, J shed 3 bases, and the junction held 8 bases outside the gene matches. Germline V gives CDR1 MGHRA, CDR2 YSYEKL. The CDR3 runs 19 residues.